The rows below give T cell receptor beta chains drawn from one sample of a study of OX40 agonist ivuxolimab in advanced cancers. Only in-frame clones appear in the TCRdb table, and some are missing; sequencing was by immunoSEQ multiplex PCR. The table lists 62,000 or so clones, about nine tenths of them singletons, with around 2.1% in the top ten. The sequences come from CD4+ or CD8+ T cells sorted from blood, collected in a trial of the OX40 agonist ivuxolimab. All receptors come from an adult with an advanced solid tumor such as melanoma, head and neck, liver or kidney cancer. The CDR3 runs from the conserved cysteine through the conserved F or W. The order of the fields is D gene, V gene, J gene, clone size, CDR3 protein, CDR3 DNA. The D gene is left open where the match is weak. The size field is filled for only some rows; it gives once, few, many or a size class.

D gene: NA; V gene: TRBV6-6; J gene: TRBJ1-2; clone size: once; CDR3 protein: CASSYERVSSGYTF; CDR3 DNA: TGTGCCAGCAGTTACGAGAGGGTTTCTTCTGGCTACACCTTC
D gene: TRBD2; V gene: TRBV19; J gene: TRBJ2-5; clone size: NA; CDR3 protein: CASSQRLAGVETQYF; CDR3 DNA: TGTGCCAGTAGTCAGAGACTAGCGGGAGTAGAGACCCAGTACTTC
D gene: NA; V gene: TRBV6-1; J gene: TRBJ2-7; clone size: NA; CDR3 protein: CASSELRGYEQYF; CDR3 DNA: TGTGCCAGCAGTGAATTGCGGGGTTACGAGCAGTACTTC
D gene: TRBD2; V gene: TRBV5-1; J gene: TRBJ2-5; clone size: NA; CDR3 protein: CASSLGSGVQETQYF; CDR3 DNA: TGCGCCAGCAGCTTGGGTAGCGGGGTTCAAGAGACCCAGTACTTC
D gene: NA; V gene: TRBV6-5; J gene: TRBJ1-2; clone size: NA; CDR3 protein: CASSSPTGRGGYTF; CDR3 DNA: TGTGCCAGCAGTTCCCCTACGGGGCGAGGAGGCTACACCTTC
D gene: NA; V gene: TRBV29-1; J gene: TRBJ2-5; clone size: NA; CDR3 protein: CSLRDSGSQETQYF; CDR3 DNA: TGCAGCCTCCGGGACTCAGGGTCCCAAGAGACCCAGTACTTC
D gene: NA; V gene: TRBV29-1; J gene: TRBJ1-6; clone size: once; CDR3 protein: CSVGNGTQNSPLHF; CDR3 DNA: TGCAGCGTTGGAAACGGGACCCAAAATTCACCCCTCCACTTT
D gene: TRBD2; V gene: TRBV19; J gene: TRBJ2-2; clone size: NA; CDR3 protein: CASSPTGLATGELFF; CDR3 DNA: TGTGCCAGTAGTCCCACGGGACTAGCCACCGGGGAGCTGTTTTTT
D gene: TRBD2; V gene: TRBV27; J gene: TRBJ2-5; clone size: NA; CDR3 protein: CASSLQAGAQETQYF; CDR3 DNA: TGTGCCAGCAGTTTACAGGCGGGAGCCCAAGAGACCCAGTACTTC
D gene: NA; V gene: TRBV6-6; J gene: TRBJ1-5; clone size: once; CDR3 protein: CASSPSLSNQPQHF; CDR3 DNA: TGTGCCAGCAGCCCCAGCCTTAGCAATCAGCCCCAGCATTTT
D gene: NA; V gene: TRBV5-5; J gene: TRBJ1-4; clone size: NA; CDR3 protein: CASSGTGLGNEKLFF; CDR3 DNA: TGTGCCAGCAGCGGCACAGGGTTGGGTAATGAAAAACTGTTTTTT
D gene: NA; V gene: TRBV11-1; J gene: TRBJ2-7; clone size: NA; CDR3 protein: CASSPDPLGNEQYF; CDR3 DNA: TGTGCCAGCAGCCCGGACCCATTGGGCAACGAGCAGTACTTC
D gene: NA; V gene: TRBV28; J gene: TRBJ2-1; clone size: NA; CDR3 protein: CASSLQGSNEQFF; CDR3 DNA: TGTGCCAGCAGTTTACAGGGAAGCAATGAGCAGTTCTTC
D gene: TRBD1; V gene: TRBV7-9; J gene: TRBJ2-1; clone size: medium-sized; CDR3 protein: CASSLTQGNNEQFF; CDR3 DNA: TGTGCCAGCAGCTTAACACAGGGGAACAATGAGCAGTTCTTC
D gene: NA; V gene: TRBV10-1; J gene: TRBJ2-3; clone size: NA; CDR3 protein: CASSDGVYTQYF; CDR3 DNA: TGCGCCAGCAGTGATGGGGTTTATACGCAGTATTTT
D gene: NA; V gene: TRBV9; J gene: TRBJ1-3; clone size: NA; CDR3 protein: CASSPPGSGNTIYF; CDR3 DNA: TGTGCCAGCAGCCCTCCAGGCTCTGGAAACACCATATATTTT
D gene: TRBD2; V gene: TRBV6-1; J gene: TRBJ2-7; clone size: NA; CDR3 protein: CASSQGGEGQYF; CDR3 DNA: TGTGCCAGCAGTCAGGGAGGGGAGGGGCAGTACTTC
D gene: TRBD1; V gene: TRBV28; J gene: TRBJ1-5; clone size: NA; CDR3 protein: CASGTVSMLNQPQHF; CDR3 DNA: TGTGCCAGCGGGACAGTATCCATGCTCAATCAGCCCCAGCATTTT
D gene: NA; V gene: TRBV5-1; J gene: TRBJ1-1; clone size: NA; CDR3 protein: CASSLLQGGTEAFF; CDR3 DNA: TGCGCCAGCAGCTTGCTACAGGGTGGTACTGAAGCTTTCTTT
D gene: NA; V gene: TRBV11-2; J gene: TRBJ2-5; clone size: few; CDR3 protein: CASSLGGAQTQYF; CDR3 DNA: TGTGCCAGCAGCTTAGGGGGGGCGCAGACCCAGTACTTC
D gene: TRBD2; V gene: TRBV6-7; J gene: TRBJ2-3; clone size: NA; CDR3 protein: CASSEAGGGVDTQYF; CDR3 DNA: TGTGCCAGCAGTGAAGCCGGCGGGGGGGTCGATACGCAGTATTTT
D gene: NA; V gene: TRBV6-6; J gene: TRBJ1-2; clone size: NA; CDR3 protein: CASSYKGDGYTF; CDR3 DNA: TGTGCCAGCAGTTACAAAGGGGATGGCTACACCTTC
D gene: TRBD1; V gene: TRBV5-1; J gene: TRBJ2-2; clone size: NA; CDR3 protein: CASSPQGIGTGELFF; CDR3 DNA: TGTGCCAGCAGCCCACAGGGGATTGGCACCGGGGAGCTGTTTTTT
D gene: NA; V gene: TRBV7-9; J gene: TRBJ2-6; clone size: NA; CDR3 protein: CASSLAGANVLTF; CDR3 DNA: TGTGCCAGCAGCTTGGCCGGGGCCAACGTCCTGACTTTC